This T cell receptor beta chain was captured by sequencing in a study of blood T cell repertoires in COVID-19. Whole-study context: Italy, Spain and the United States were the sources of the convalescent and acute COVID-19 samples.

Authors' data handling: Estimates of nucleated cell counts were drawn from the amplification of reference gene primers. Only in-frame clones appear in the TCRdb table, and some are missing; sequencing was by immunoSEQ multiplex PCR. V and J calls and clone size are given by that table; D and trimming were obtained from the DNA. The table lists some 130,000 clones, more than 70% of them singletons, with roughly 1.8% in the top ten. Sequencing was done on a sample of peripheral blood. The TCR was taken from a man between 65 and 79 years old with acute or convalescent COVID-19.

CDR3 sequence (DNA): TGTGCCAGCAGTTATTCAGGGGAGGGTGGCGGGGAGCTGTTTTTT. Its protein is CASSYSGEGGGELFF. The V and J genes are TRBV6-5 and TRBJ2-2, with D perhaps TRBD2 (7 bases). Trimming pared 3 bases from V and 7 bases from J, leaving 15 bases between. The V gene's germline CDR1 is MNHEY and CDR2 SVGAGI. CDR3 length equals 15 residues.